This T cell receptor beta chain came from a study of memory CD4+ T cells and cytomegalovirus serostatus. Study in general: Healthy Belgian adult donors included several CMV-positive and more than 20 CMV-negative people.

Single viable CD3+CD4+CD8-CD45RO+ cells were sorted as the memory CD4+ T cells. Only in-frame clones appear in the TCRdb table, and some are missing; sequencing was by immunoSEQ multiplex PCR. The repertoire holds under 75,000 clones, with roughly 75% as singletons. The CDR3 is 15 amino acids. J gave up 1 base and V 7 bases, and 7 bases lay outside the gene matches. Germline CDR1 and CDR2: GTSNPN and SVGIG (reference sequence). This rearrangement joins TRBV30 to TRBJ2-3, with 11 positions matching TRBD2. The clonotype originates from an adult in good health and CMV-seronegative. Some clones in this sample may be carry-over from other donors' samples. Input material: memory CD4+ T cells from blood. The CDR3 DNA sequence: TGTGCCTTGACGACTAGCGGGGTCCGCACAGATACGCAGTATTTT. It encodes CALTTSGVRTDTQYF. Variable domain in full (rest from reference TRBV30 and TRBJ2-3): SQTIHQWPATLVQPVGSPLSLECTVEGTSNPNLYWYRQAAGRGLQLLFYSVGIGQISSEVPQNLSASRPQDRQFILSSKKLLLSDSGFYLCALTTSGVRTDTQYFGPGTRLTVL.